This T cell receptor (beta chain) is from a study of blood T cell repertoires in COVID-19. Germline values: CDR1 LGHDT, CDR2 YNNKEL (reference sequence). Trimming cost V 0 bases and J 4 bases, with 15 bases left between them. The CDR3 loop spans 16 amino acids. Sequencing used immunoSEQ multiplex PCR; TCRdb keeps in-frame clones, though not all of them. This table holds 200,000 or so clones, under 85% found once. This chain uses TRBV3-1 (or the pseudogene TRBV3-2) with TRBJ1-2, with D unresolved. The sample was peripheral blood. The source is a man aged 55 to 69 with active or convalescent COVID-19. This CDR3 is CASSQDRVHYSYGYTF. The DNA of the CDR3 is TGTGCCAGCAGCCAAGATCGGGTTCATTACTCCTATGGCTACACCTTC.